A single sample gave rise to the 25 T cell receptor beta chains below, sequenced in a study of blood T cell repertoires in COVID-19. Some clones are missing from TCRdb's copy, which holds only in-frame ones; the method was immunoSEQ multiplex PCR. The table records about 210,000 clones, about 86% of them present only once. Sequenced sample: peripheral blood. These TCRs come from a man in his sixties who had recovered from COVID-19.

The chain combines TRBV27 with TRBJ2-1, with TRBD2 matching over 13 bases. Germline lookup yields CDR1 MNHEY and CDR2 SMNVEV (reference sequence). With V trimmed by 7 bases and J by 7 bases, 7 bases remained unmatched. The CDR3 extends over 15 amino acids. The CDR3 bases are TGTGCCAGCACTAACTTGGGACTAGCGGGAAATGAGCAGTTCTTC. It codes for CASTNLGLAGNEQFF.

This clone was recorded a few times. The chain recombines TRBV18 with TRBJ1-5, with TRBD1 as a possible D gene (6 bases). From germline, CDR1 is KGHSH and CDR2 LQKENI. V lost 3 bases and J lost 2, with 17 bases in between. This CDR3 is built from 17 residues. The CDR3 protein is CASSPSRAGVGNQPQHF. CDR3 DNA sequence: TGTGCCAGCTCACCTTCTCGGGCAGGGGTTGGCAATCAGCCCCAGCATTTT. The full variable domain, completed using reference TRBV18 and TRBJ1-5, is NAGVMQNPRHLVRRRGQEARLRCSPMKGHSHVYWYRQLPEEGLKFMVYLQKENIIDESGMPKERFSAEFPKEGPSILRIQQVVRGDSAAYFCASSPSRAGVGNQPQHFGDGTRLSIL.

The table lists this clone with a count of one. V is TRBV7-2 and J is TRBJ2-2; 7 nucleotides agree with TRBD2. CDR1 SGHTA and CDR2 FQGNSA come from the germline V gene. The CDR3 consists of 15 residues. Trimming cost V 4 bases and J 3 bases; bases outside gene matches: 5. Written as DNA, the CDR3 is TGTGCCAGCAGCTCTGGGGGGGGGTACACCGGGGAGCTGTTTTTT. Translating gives CASSSGGGYTGELFF.

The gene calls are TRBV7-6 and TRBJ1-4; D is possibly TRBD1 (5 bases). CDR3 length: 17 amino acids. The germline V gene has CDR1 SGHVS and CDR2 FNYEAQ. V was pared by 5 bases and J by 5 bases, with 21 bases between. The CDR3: CASSPHQGGSGNEKLFF. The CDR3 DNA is TGTGCCAGCAGCCCACACCAGGGAGGATCGGGGAATGAAAAACTGTTTTTT.

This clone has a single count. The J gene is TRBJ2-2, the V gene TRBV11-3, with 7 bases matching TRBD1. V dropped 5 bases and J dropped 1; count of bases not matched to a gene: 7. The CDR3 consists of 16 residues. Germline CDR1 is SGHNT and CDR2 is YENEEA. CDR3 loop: CASSPLTGMNTGELFF. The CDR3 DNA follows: TGTGCCAGCAGCCCCCTGACAGGGATGAACACCGGGGAGCTGTTTTTT.

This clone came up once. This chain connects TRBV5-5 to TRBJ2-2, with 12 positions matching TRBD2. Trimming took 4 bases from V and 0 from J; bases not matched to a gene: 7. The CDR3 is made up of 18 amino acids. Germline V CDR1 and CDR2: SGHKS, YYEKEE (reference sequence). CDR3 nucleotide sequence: TGTGCCAGCAGCGCCCCTAGCGGGAGGGCCGCGAACACCGGGGAGCTGTTTTTT. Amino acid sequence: CASSAPSGRAANTGELFF.

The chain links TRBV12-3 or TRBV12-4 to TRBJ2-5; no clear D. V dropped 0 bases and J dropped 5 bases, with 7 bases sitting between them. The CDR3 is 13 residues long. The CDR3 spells CASSLAHQETQYF. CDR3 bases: TGTGCCAGCAGTTTAGCACATCAGGAGACCCAGTACTTC.

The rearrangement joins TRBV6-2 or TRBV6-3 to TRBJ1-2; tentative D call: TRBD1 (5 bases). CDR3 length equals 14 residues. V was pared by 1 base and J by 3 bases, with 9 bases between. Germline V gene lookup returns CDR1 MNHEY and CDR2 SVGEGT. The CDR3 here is CASSYYGGDYGYTF. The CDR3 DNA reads TGTGCCAGCAGTTACTACGGGGGGGACTATGGCTACACCTTC.

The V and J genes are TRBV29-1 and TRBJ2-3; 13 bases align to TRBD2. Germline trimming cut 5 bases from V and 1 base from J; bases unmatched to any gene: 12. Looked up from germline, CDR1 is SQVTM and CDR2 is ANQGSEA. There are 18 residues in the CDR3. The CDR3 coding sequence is TGCAGCGTTCTGAGACTAGCGGGAGGAAGGGTCGGCACAGATACGCAGTATTTT. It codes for CSVLRLAGGRVGTDTQYF.

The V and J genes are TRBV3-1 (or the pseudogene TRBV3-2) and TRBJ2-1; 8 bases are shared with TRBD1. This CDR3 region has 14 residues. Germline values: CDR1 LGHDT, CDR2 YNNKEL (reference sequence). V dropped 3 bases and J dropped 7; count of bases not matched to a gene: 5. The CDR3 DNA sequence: TGTGCCAGCAGCCAGAGGACAGGGCTGAATGAGCAGTTCTTC. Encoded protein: CASSQRTGLNEQFF.

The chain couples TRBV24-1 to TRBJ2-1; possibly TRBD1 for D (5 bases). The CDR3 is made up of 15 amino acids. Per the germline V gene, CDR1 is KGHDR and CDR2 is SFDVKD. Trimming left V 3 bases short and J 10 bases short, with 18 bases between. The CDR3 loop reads CATSDPKTVLEEQFF. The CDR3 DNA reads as TGTGCCACCAGTGATCCAAAGACAGTTCTTGAGGAGCAGTTCTTC.

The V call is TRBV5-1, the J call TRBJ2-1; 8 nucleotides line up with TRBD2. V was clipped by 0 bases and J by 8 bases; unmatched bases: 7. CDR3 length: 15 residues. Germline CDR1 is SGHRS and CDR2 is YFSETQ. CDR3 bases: TGCGCCAGCAGCTTGGTGGGACTAGACTATGATGAGCAGTTCTTC. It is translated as CASSLVGLDYDEQFF. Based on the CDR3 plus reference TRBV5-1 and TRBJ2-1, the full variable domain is KAGVTQTPRYLIKTRGQQVTLSCSPISGHRSVSWYQQTPGQGLQFLFEYFSETQRNKGNFPGRFSGRQFSNSRSEMNVSTLELGDSALYLCASSLVGLDYDEQFFGPGTRLTVL.

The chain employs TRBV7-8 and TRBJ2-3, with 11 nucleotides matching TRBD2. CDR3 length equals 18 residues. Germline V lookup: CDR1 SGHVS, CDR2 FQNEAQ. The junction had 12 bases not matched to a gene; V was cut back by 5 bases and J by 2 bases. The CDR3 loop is CASSPPLAGGQITDTQYF. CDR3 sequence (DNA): TGTGCCAGCAGCCCGCCGCTAGCGGGGGGACAAATCACAGATACGCAGTATTTT. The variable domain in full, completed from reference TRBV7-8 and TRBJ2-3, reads GAGVSQSPRYKVAKRGQDVALRCDPISGHVSLFWYQQALGQGPEFLTYFQNEAQLDKSGLPSDRFFAERPEGSVSTLKIQRTQQEDSAVYLCASSPPLAGGQITDTQYFGPGTRLTVL.

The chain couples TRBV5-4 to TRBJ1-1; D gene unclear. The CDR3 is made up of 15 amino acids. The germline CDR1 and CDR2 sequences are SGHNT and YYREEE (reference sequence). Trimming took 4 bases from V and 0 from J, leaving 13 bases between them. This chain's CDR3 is CASSPIGGMNTEAFF. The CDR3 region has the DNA TGTGCCAGCAGCCCCATTGGAGGCATGAACACTGAAGCTTTCTTT. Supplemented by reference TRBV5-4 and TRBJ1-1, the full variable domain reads ETGVTQSPTHLIKTRGQQVTLRCSSQSGHNTVSWYQQALGQGPQFIFQYYREEENGRGNFPPRFSGLQFPNYSSELNVNALELDDSALYLCASSPIGGMNTEAFFGQGTRLTVV.

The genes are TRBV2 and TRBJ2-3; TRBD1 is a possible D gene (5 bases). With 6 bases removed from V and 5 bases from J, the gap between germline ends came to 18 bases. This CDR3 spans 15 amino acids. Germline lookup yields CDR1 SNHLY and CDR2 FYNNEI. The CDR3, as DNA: TGTGCCAGCAGAGGAGACAGTCTTATGTTAGATACGCAGTATTTT. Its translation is CASRGDSLMLDTQYF.

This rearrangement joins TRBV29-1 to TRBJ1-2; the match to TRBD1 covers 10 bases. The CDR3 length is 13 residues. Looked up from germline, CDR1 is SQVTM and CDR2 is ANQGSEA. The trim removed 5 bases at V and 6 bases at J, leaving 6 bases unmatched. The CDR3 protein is CSVRDRGLNGYTF. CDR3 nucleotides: TGCAGCGTTAGGGACAGGGGTCTCAATGGCTACACCTTC. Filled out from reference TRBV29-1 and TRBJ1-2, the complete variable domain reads SAVISQKPSRDICQRGTSLTIQCQVDSQVTMMFWYRQQPGQSLTLIATANQGSEATYESGFVIDKFPISRPNLTFSTLTVSNMSPEDSSIYLCSVRDRGLNGYTFGSGTRLTVV.

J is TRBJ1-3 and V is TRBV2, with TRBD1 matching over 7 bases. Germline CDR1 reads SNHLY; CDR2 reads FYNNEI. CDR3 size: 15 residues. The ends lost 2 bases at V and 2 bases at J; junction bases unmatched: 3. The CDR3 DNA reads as TGTGCCAGCAGTGAACAGGGGGGCCCTGGAAACACCATATATTTT. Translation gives CASSEQGGPGNTIYF.

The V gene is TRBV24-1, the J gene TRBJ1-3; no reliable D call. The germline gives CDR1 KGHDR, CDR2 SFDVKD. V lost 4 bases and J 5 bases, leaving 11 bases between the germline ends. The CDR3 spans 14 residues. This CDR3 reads CATSDDKERNTIYF. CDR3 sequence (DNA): TGTGCCACCAGTGACGACAAGGAAAGAAACACCATATATTTT.

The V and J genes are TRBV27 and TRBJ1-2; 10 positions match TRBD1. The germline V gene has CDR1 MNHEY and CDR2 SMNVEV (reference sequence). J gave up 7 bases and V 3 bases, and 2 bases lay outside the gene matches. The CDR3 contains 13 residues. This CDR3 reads CASSFWTGGGYTF. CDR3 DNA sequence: TGTGCCAGCAGTTTTTGGACAGGGGGTGGCTACACCTTC.

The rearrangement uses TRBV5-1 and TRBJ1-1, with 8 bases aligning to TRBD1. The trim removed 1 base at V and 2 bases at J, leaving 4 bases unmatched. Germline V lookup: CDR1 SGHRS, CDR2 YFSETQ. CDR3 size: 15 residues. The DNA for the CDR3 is TGCGCCAGCAGCTTGCCGGGACAGGTAAACACTGAAGCTTTCTTT. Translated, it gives CASSLPGQVNTEAFF.

CDR3 residues: CAIRHRDRDPTNEKLFF. The CDR3, as DNA: TGTGCCATCCGACACCGGGACAGGGACCCAACTAATGAAAAACTGTTTTTT. J is TRBJ1-4 and V is TRBV24-1; 9 bases are a match to TRBD1. The CDR3 totals 17 residues. CDR1 and CDR2 (germline): KGHDR, SFDVKD. The V gene end was trimmed by 11 bases and the J gene end by 0 bases; junction bases not matched to a gene: 12.

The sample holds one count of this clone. The CDR3 nucleotides read TGTGCCAGCAGCGTAGGCCCAGCGGACAGCTTTACGGGCACAGATACGCAGTATTTT. This translates into CASSVGPADSFTGTDTQYF. The rearrangement joins TRBV9 to TRBJ2-3; perhaps TRBD1 as D (6 bases). This CDR3 is built from 19 residues. V lost 0 bases to trimming and J lost 1 base, with 21 bases between them. CDR1 is SGDLS, CDR2 YYNGEE, per germline.

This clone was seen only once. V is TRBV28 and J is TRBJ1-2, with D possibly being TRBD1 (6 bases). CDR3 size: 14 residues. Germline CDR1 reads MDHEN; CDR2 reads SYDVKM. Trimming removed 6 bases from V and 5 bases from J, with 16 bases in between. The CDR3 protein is CASSPGGGGYGYTF. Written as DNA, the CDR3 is TGTGCCAGCAGCCCCGGGGGGGGCGGGTATGGCTACACCTTC.

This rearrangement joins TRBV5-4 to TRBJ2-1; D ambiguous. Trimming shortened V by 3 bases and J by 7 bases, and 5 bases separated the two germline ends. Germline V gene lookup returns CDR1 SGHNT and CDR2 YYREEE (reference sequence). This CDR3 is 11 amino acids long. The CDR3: CASSSQNEQFF. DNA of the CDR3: TGTGCCAGCAGCTCTCAGAATGAGCAGTTCTTC.

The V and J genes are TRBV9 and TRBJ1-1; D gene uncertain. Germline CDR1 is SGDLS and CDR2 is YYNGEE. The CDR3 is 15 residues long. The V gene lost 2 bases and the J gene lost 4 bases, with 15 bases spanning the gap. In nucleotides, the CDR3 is TGTGCCAGCAGCGTTTACGGGATGTTAGGCACTGAAGCTTTCTTT. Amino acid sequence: CASSVYGMLGTEAFF.